Each of the 8 T cell receptor beta chains below was sequenced from the same sample in a study of blood T cell repertoires in COVID-19. Only in-frame clones appear in the TCRdb table, and some are missing; sequencing was by immunoSEQ multiplex PCR. The data contain about 150,000 clones, 83% of them singletons. Sequencing was performed on peripheral blood. Receptors were obtained from a woman in her fifties or sixties with COVID-19, enrolled during active disease.

The chain joins TRBV30 to TRBJ2-1; tentatively, D is TRBD2 (5 bases). CDR1 and CDR2 (germline): GTSNPN, SVGIG (reference sequence). The V gene lost 0 bases and the J gene lost 8 bases, with 17 bases spanning the gap. The CDR3 is 15 amino acids. CDR3 amino acids: CAWSVLGVGSYEQFF. The DNA for the CDR3 is TGTGCCTGGAGTGTACTGGGAGTAGGTTCCTATGAGCAGTTCTTC.

Here the CDR3 reads CSAQRVLNTEAFF. For the CDR3, the DNA is TGCAGCGCTCAGAGGGTTCTCAACACTGAAGCTTTCTTT. The chain recombines TRBV29-1 with TRBJ1-1, with D unresolved. V was pared by 7 bases and J by 2 bases, with 14 bases between. CDR3 length equals 13 residues. In germline, CDR1 is SQVTM, CDR2 ANQGSEA.

The chain has TRBV23-1 and TRBJ1-1, with TRBD1 as a possible D gene (6 bases). TRBV23-1 is an ORF, with its function uncertain. The germline V and J ends were trimmed by 4 bases and 4 bases, with 19 bases remaining between them. This CDR3 is built from 16 residues. The CDR3 is CASSLHRDLRSTEAFF. Written as DNA, the CDR3 is TGCGCCAGCAGTCTCCACAGGGACCTGAGATCCACTGAAGCTTTCTTT.

This chain connects TRBV2 to TRBJ1-2; 7 positions agree with TRBD1. The V gene end was trimmed by 7 bases and the J gene end by 0 bases; junction bases not matched to a gene: 8. Germline V CDR1 and CDR2: SNHLY, FYNNEI. The CDR3 has 15 amino acids. The CDR3 loop reads CASKQGGTANYGYTF. As DNA, the CDR3 is TGTGCCAGCAAACAAGGCGGGACAGCTAACTATGGCTACACCTTC. Full variable domain (outside the CDR3, taken from reference TRBV2 and TRBJ1-2): EPEVTQTPSHQVTQMGQEVILRCVPISNHLYFYWYRQILGQKVEFLVSFYNNEISEKSEIFDDQFSVERPDGSNFTLKIRSTKLEDSAMYFCASKQGGTANYGYTFGSGTRLTVV.

The table lists this clone with a count of one. The chain recombines TRBV6-5 with TRBJ1-5, with D unclear. The CDR3 has 16 amino acids. The germline V gene has CDR1 MNHEY and CDR2 SVGAGI. V lost 4 bases, J lost 5 bases, and 18 bases lay in between. CDR3 in DNA: TGTGCCAGCAGTTTGTACGGGGTAAGAGGCGATCAGCCCCAGCATTTT. Protein product: CASSLYGVRGDQPQHF.

The chain recombines TRBV6-5 with TRBJ1-2; D is possibly TRBD1 (6 bases). Trimming removed 7 bases from V and 4 bases from J, with 16 bases in between. The CDR3 length is 14 residues. Germline loops: CDR1 MNHEY, CDR2 SVGAGI. The CDR3 loop reads CASTPQGRSYGYTF. CDR3 nucleotide sequence: TGTGCCAGCACTCCACAGGGTAGGAGCTATGGCTACACCTTC.

This chain connects TRBV15 to TRBJ2-5; possibly TRBD1 for D (6 bases). The germline V gene encodes CDR1 LNHNV and CDR2 YYDKDF (reference sequence). The V end was cut by 7 bases, the J end by 4 bases, with 19 bases between. The CDR3 runs to 15 residues. The CDR3 bases are TGTGCCACCATCCCTACATCGGACAGAGTAGAGACCCAGTACTTC. It codes for CATIPTSDRVETQYF.

This chain joins TRBV10-2 and TRBJ1-1, with 7 positions matching TRBD1. Germline-derived CDR1 and CDR2 are WSHSY and SAAADI. The CDR3 sequence is 14 residues long. Trimming at V came to 5 bases and at J to 2 bases, leaving 5 bases not matched to a gene. The CDR3 sequence: CASSMTGSNTEAFF. Here the CDR3 DNA reads TGCGCCAGCAGTATGACAGGGTCTAACACTGAAGCTTTCTTT.